This TCR beta chain is from a study of neurological immune-mediated disorders. There are many counts of this clonotype. It was from 2 million PBMCs stored at -80 C that the unsorted libraries were obtained. TCRdb reprocessed the 5' RACE reads with MiXCR, giving one entry per CDR3 protein. The table has 80,000 or so distinct CDR3 sequences, roughly 9.5% seen once; the top ten hold less than 2%. The material sequenced was PBMCs. This clonotype was sampled from a man in his fifties in good health.

The CDR3 region is CASSLALAGNEQYF. Written as DNA, the CDR3 is TGTGCCAGCAGCTTAGCGCTAGCGGGAAACGAGCAGTACTTC. The J gene is TRBJ2-7, the V gene TRBV7-2, with 9 bases aligning to TRBD2. CDR3 length: 14 amino acids. The V segment lost 0 bases and the J segment 5 bases; nucleotides outside the gene matches: 2. From germline, CDR1 is SGHTA and CDR2 FQGNSA.